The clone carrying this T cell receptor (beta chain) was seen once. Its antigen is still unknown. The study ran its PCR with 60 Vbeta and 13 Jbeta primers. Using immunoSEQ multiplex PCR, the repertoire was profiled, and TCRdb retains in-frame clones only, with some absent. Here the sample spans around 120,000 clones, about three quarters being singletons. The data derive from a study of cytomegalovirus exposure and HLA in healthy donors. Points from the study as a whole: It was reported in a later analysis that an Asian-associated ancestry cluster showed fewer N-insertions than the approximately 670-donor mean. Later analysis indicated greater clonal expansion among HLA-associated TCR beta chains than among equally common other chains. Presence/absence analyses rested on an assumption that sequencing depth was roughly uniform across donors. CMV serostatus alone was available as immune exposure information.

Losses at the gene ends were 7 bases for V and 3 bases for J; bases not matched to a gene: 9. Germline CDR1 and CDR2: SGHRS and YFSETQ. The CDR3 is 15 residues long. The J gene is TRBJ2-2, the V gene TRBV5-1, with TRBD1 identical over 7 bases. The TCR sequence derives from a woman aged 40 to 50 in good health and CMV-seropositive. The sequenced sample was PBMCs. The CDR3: CASARDSHHTGELFF. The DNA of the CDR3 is TGCGCCAGCGCCAGGGACAGCCACCACACCGGGGAGCTGTTTTTT.